Sequencing of this T cell receptor beta chain was carried out in a study of blood T cell repertoires in COVID-19. Study summary: PBMCs, B-cell-depleted T cells, or T cells provided the cDNA or gDNA that made up the material.

The CDR3 runs 14 residues. V lost 9 bases to trimming and J lost 8 bases; unmatched junction nucleotides: 8. Per germline, CDR1 LNHDA and CDR2 SQIVND (reference sequence). Per the original data handling: Amplification of reference gene primers provided the estimated nucleated cell counts. Measured with immunoSEQ multiplex PCR; TCRdb has only the in-frame clones, and not every one. D and trimming come from the DNA, and the V and J calls and clone size come from that table. The data show 150,000 to 200,000 clones, approximately 90% seen once. This clonotype originated in a man aged 45-65 years with acute or convalescent COVID-19. The chain joins TRBV19 to TRBJ2-1, with 12 nucleotides matching TRBD2. Material for sequencing was peripheral blood. CDR3 sequence reads: CASRLAGDLDEQFF. The CDR3, as DNA: TGTGCCAGCCGACTAGCGGGAGATTTGGATGAGCAGTTCTTC.